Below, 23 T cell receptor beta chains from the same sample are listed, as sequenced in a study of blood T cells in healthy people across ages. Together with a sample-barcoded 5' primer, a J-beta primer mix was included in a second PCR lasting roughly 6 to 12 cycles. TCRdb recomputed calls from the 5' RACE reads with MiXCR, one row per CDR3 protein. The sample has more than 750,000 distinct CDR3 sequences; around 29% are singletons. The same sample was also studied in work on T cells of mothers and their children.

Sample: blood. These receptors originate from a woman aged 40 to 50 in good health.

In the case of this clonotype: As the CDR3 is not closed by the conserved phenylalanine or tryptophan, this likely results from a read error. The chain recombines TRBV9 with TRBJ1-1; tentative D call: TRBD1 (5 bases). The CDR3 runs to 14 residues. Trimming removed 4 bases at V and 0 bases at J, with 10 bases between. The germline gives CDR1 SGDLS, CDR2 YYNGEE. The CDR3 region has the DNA TGTGCCAGCAGCTGGGGGACGGTGAACACTGAAGCTTTCTGT. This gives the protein CASSWGTVNTEAFC.

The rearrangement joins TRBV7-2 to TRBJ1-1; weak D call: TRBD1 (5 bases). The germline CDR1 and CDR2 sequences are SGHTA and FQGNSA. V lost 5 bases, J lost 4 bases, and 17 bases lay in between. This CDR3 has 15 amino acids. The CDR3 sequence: CASSRGAQGSTEAFF. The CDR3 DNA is TGTGCCAGCAGCCGCGGGGCGCAGGGCAGCACTGAAGCTTTCTTT.

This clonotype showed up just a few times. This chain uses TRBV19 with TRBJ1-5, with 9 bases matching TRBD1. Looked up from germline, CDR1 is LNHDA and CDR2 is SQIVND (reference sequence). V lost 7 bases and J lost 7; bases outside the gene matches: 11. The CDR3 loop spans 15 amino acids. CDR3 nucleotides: TGTGCCAGTAAGACGACGGGGACAGGGCCCCAGCCCCAGCATTTT. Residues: CASKTTGTGPQPQHF.

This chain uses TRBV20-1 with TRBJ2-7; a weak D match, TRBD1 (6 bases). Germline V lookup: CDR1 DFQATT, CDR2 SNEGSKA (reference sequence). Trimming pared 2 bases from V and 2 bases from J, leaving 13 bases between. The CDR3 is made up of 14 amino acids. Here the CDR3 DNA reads TGCAGTGCTAGAACAGGGATTACGACCTACGAGCAGTACTTC. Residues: CSARTGITTYEQYF.

The CDR3 sequence: CASRGGGGARNEQFF. As DNA, the CDR3 is TGTGCCAGCAGAGGTGGGGGGGGGGCCAGAAATGAGCAGTTCTTC. This chain links TRBV2 with TRBJ2-1; a weak D match, TRBD2 (7 bases). Germline V lookup: CDR1 SNHLY, CDR2 FYNNEI. Trimming removed 6 bases at V and 7 bases at J, with 19 bases between. This CDR3 contains 15 residues.

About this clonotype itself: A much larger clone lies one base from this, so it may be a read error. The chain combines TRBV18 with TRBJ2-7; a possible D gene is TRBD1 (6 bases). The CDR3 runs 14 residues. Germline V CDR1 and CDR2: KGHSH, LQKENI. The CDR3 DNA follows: TGTGCCGGCTCCCGGGGTCCGGACAGCAACGAGCAGTACTTC. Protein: CAGSRGPDSNEQYF.

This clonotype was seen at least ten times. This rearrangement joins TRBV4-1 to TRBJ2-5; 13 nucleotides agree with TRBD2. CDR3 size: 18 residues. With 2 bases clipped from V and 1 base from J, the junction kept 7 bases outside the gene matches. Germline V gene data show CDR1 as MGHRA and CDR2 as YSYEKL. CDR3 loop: CASSQPRTSGGGQETQYF. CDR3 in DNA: TGCGCCAGCAGCCAACCCCGGACTAGCGGGGGAGGCCAAGAGACCCAGTACTTC.

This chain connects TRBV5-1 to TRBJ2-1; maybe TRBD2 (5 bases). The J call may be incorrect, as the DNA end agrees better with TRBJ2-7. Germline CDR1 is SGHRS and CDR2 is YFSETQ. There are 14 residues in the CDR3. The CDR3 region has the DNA TGCGCCAGCAGCTTTTGGGAGCGCTACAATGAGCAGTACTTC. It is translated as CASSFWERYNEQYF.

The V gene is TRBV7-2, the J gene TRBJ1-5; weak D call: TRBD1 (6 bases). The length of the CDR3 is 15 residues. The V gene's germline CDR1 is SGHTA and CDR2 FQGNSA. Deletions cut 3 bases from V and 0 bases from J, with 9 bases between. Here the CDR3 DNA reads TGTGCCAGCAGCTTTTCAGGGGTTAGCAATCAGCCCCAGCATTTT. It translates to CASSFSGVSNQPQHF.

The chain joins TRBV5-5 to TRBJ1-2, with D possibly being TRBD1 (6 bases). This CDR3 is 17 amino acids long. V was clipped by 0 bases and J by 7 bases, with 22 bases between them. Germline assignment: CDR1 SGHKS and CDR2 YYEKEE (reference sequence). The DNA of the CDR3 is TGTGCCAGCAGCTTGGGCGGTTTGCAGGGGCGACTCGGTGGCTACACCTTC. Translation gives CASSLGGLQGRLGGYTF.

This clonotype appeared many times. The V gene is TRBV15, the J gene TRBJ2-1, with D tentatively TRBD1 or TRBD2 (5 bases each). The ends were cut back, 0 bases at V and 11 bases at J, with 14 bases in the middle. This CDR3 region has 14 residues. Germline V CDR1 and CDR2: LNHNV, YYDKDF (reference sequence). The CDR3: CATSRDGYGAQQFF. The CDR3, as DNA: TGTGCCACCAGCAGAGATGGATACGGGGCCCAGCAGTTCTTC.

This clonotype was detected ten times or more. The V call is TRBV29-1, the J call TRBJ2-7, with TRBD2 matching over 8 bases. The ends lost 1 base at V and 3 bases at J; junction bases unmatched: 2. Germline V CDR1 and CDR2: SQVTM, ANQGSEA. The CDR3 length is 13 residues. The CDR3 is CSVEVAGYYEQYF. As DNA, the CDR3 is TGCAGCGTTGAAGTAGCGGGGTACTACGAGCAGTACTTC.

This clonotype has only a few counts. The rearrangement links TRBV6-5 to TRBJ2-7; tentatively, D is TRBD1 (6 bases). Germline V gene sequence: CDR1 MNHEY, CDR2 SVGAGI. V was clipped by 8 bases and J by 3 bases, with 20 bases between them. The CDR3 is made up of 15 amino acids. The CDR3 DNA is TGTGCCAGCGCTTCAGGGGTCCTAGGGTTCTACGAGCAGTACTTC. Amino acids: CASASGVLGFYEQYF.

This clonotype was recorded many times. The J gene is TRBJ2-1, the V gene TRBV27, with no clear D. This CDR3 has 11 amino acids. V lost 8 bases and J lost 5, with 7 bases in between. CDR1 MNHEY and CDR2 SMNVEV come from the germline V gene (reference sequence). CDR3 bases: TGTGCCAGCTCAGGTAACAATGAGCAGTTCTTC. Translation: CASSGNNEQFF.

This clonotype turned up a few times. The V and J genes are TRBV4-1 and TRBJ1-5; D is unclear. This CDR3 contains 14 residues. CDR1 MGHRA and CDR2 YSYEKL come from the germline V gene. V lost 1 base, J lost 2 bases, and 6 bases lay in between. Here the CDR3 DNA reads TGCGCCAGCAGCCAAGTCCCCGGCAATCAGCCCCAGCATTTT. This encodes CASSQVPGNQPQHF.

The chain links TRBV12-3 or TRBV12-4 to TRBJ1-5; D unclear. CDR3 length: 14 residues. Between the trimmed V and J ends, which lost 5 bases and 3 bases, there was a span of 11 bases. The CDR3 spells CASSRWQDNQPQHF. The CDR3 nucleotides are TGTGCCAGCAGTCGGTGGCAGGACAATCAGCCCCAGCATTTT.

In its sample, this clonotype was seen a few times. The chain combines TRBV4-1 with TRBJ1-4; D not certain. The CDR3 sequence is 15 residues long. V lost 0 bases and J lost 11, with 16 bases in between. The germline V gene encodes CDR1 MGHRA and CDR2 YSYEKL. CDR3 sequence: CASSQDIAGRVKLFF. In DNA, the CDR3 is TGCGCCAGCAGCCAAGATATCGCTGGCCGGGTGAAACTGTTTTTT.

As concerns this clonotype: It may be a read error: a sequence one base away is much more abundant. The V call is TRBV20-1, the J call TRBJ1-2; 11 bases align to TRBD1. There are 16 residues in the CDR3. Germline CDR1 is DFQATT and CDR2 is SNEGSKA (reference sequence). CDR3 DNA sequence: TGCAGTACTAGAGATCCGGGACAGGGGGGCAACTATGGCTACACCTTC. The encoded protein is CSTRDPGQGGNYGYTF.

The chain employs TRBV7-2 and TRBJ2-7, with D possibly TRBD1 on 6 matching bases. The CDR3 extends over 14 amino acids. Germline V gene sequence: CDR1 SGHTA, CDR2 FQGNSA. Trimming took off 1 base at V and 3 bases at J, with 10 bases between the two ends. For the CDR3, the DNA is TGTGCCAGCAGCTTAGTACGGGACAACTACGAGCAGTACTTC. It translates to CASSLVRDNYEQYF.

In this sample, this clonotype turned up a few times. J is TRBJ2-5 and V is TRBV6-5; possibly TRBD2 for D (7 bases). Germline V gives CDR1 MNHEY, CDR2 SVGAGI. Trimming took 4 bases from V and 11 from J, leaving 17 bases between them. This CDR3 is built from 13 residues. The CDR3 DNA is TGTGCCAGCAGTTGGTGGGGGGCGGGGGAGCAGTACTTC. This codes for CASSWWGAGEQYF.

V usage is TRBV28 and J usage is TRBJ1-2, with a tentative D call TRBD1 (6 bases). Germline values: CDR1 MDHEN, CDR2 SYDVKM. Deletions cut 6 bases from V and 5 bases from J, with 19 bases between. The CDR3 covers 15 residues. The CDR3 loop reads CASSLPGAAGYGYTF. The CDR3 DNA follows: TGTGCCAGCAGCCTCCCAGGGGCCGCAGGGTATGGCTACACCTTC.

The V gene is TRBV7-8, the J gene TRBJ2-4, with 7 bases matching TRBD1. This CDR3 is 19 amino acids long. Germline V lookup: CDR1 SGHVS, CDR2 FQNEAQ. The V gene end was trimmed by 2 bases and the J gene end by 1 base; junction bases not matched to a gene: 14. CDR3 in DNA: TGTGCCAGCAGCTTACATTCCTATACAGGGGTATGGGCCAAAAACATTCAGTACTTC. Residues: CASSLHSYTGVWAKNIQYF.

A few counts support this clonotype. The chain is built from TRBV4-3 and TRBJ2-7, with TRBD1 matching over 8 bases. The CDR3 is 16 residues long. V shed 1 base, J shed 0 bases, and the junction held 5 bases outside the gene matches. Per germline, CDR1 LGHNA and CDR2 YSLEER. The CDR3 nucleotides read TGCGCCAGCAGCCAAGCCTGGACAGGGACCTCCTACGAGCAGTACTTC. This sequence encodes CASSQAWTGTSYEQYF.